This entry lists 7 T cell receptor beta chains sequenced from one sample in a study of Graves' ophthalmopathy and Graves' hyperthyroidism. RNA transcripts provided the template for amplifying TCR beta CDR3 regions. HTBI primers served in a first-round RT-PCR, which a second-round multiplex PCR followed. Using its own MiXCR run on the multiplex PCR reads, TCRdb lists one record per CDR3 protein. The sample has approximately 410,000 distinct CDR3 sequences, approximately 15% seen once. Sequenced sample: peripheral blood. All receptors derive from a woman younger than 35 with stable Graves' hyperthyroidism.

This clonotype came up many times. The chain combines TRBV12-3 or TRBV12-4 with TRBJ1-2; maybe TRBD1 (6 bases). CDR3 length equals 15 residues. V lost 6 bases, J lost 4 bases, and 18 bases lay in between. CDR3 sequence: CASSSLRQAIYGYTF. The CDR3 region has the DNA TGTGCCAGCAGCTCCCTTCGACAGGCCATCTATGGCTACACCTTC.

This clonotype occurred many times. The chain has TRBV5-1 and TRBJ1-1; 9 bases are a match to TRBD1. In germline, CDR1 is SGHRS, CDR2 YFSETQ. The junction had 9 bases not matched to a gene; V was cut back by 4 bases and J by 5 bases. This CDR3 has 15 amino acids. Here the CDR3 DNA reads TGCGCCAGCAGCGGAGGACAGGGGATCCGTACTGAAGCTTTCTTT. Residues: CASSGGQGIRTEAFF.

This clonotype was counted ten times or more. The V gene is TRBV12-3 or TRBV12-4, the J gene TRBJ2-7; D unclear. The CDR3 length is 11 residues. V dropped 5 bases and J dropped 6 bases, with 8 bases sitting between them. The CDR3 spells CASSRRGEQYF. CDR3 bases: TGTGCCAGCAGTCGCCGTGGCGAGCAGTACTTC.

As regards this clonotype: With a much larger clone just one base away, this may be a read error. In this CDR3 the conserved last residue, phenylalanine or tryptophan, is missing, so a read error is likely. J is TRBJ1-5 and V is TRBV7-2; 7 bases agree with TRBD1. This CDR3 comprises 13 residues. Germline assignment: CDR1 SGHTA and CDR2 FQGNSA. The trim removed 9 bases at V and 0 bases at J, leaving 2 bases unmatched. The CDR3 DNA reads TGTGCCAGTGGACAGGCTAGCAATCAGCCCCAGCATTAT. This translates into CASGQASNQPQHY.

This clonotype was observed at least ten times. This rearrangement joins TRBV20-1 to TRBJ2-7, with a tentative D call TRBD1 (7 bases). V was pared by 4 bases and J by 0 bases, with 13 bases between. Germline values: CDR1 DFQATT, CDR2 SNEGSKA (reference sequence). This CDR3 has 14 residues. For the CDR3, the DNA is TGCAGTGCTATGCGGGACAGCAGCTCCTACGAGCAGTACTTC. Translating it yields CSAMRDSSSYEQYF.

This clonotype was recorded at least ten times. The chain couples TRBV6-2 or TRBV6-3 to TRBJ2-7; D remains ambiguous. The CDR3 length is 13 residues. V dropped 9 bases and J dropped 2 bases, with 14 bases sitting between them. Germline-derived CDR1 and CDR2 are MNHEY and SVGEGT. The CDR3 loop reads CASTPGTTYEQYF. The CDR3 coding sequence is TGTGCCAGTACACCCGGAACTACCTACGAGCAGTACTTC.

The genes are TRBV28 and TRBJ2-2; no clear D. Between the trimmed V and J ends, which lost 10 bases and 4 bases, there was a span of 13 bases. This CDR3 has 13 amino acids. Germline V gene lookup returns CDR1 MDHEN and CDR2 SYDVKM. As DNA, the CDR3 is TGTGCCATCTGGGCAGGAATCACCGGGGAGCTGTTTTTT. Translation: CAIWAGITGELFF.